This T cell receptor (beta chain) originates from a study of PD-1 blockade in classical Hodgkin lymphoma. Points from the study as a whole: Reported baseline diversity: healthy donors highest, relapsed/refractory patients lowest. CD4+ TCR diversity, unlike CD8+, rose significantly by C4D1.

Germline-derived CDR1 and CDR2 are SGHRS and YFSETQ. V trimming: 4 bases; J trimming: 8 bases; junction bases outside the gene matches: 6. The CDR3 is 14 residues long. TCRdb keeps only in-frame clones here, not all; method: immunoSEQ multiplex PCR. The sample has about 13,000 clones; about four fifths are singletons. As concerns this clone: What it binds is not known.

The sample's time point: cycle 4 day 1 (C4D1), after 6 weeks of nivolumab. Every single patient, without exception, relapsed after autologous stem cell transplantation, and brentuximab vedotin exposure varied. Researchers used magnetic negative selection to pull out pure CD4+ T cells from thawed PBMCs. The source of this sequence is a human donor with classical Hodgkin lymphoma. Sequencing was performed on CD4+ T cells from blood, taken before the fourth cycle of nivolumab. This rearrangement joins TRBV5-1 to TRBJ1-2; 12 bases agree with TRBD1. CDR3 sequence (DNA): TGCGCCAGCAGCGCGGGACAGGGGGCTGTCGGCTACACCTTC. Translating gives CASSAGQGAVGYTF.